Below, one T cell receptor (beta chain) is given with its context. Its target is not known. In the original processing: Using the CDR3 differences seen across clinicopathological groups, the authors built a distant-metastasis classifier for papillary thyroid cancer, which was meant to discriminate distant-metastatic patients. TCRdb called clones again from the PCR reads with MiXCR. Here the V and J calls rest on TCRdb's processing, not on the authors' analysis. The sample shows about 35,000 clones, around 32% of them seen only once. All patients were untreated before thyroid surgery. The data were taken from a study of metastatic and nonmetastatic thyroid tumors. Study background: From malignant and benign thyroid patients, repertoires in blood and in tumor or nodule tissue were compared. Notes on the study in general: In blood and tumor, TCR beta diversity was reportedly significantly higher in malignant thyroid tumors than in benign nodules.

With 2 bases clipped from V and 0 bases from J, the junction kept 6 bases outside the gene matches. This CDR3 has 15 residues. Germline V CDR1 and CDR2: DFQATT, SNEGSKA (reference sequence). This clonotype was obtained from a female donor with papillary thyroid cancer or a benign thyroid nodule (not recorded which). Some clones in this sample may be carry-over from other donors' samples. Sequencing input: blood. The chain employs TRBV20-1 and TRBJ1-1, with 7 bases that match TRBD1. The CDR3 region is CSARSRDSLNTEAFF. Written as DNA, the CDR3 is TGCAGTGCTAGAAGCCGGGACAGCTTGAACACTGAAGCTTTCTTT.